Shown below are 16 T cell receptor beta chains from a single sample sequenced in a study of CD8+ T cells in alopecia areata. The sequencing template was cDNA reverse transcribed from extracted RNA. The repertoire was sequenced with immunoSEQ multiplex PCR; TCRdb's copy has only in-frame clones and lacks some. The sample carries about 190,000 clones, more than 55% recorded once. Treatment denoted: oral pan-JAK inhibitor, 5-10 mg twice daily. Source: CD4+ T cells sorted from blood, taken at week 49, from a patient treated with tofacitinib. The receptor set was obtained from a human donor with alopecia areata.

This chain links TRBV19 with TRBJ2-5; a weak D match, TRBD1 (5 bases). The V gene's germline CDR1 is LNHDA and CDR2 SQIVND (reference sequence). Between the trimmed V and J ends, which lost 4 bases and 7 bases, there was a span of 13 bases. The CDR3 is 13 amino acids. The CDR3 nucleotides read TGTGCCAGTAGTAGGACACTCGTCTCGACCCAGTACTTC. Its translation is CASSRTLVSTQYF.

The chain joins TRBV29-1 to TRBJ2-1; D remains unclear. Trimming took 1 base from V and 6 from J, leaving 7 bases between them. The germline CDR1 and CDR2 sequences are SQVTM and ANQGSEA. The CDR3 totals 12 residues. As DNA, the CDR3 is TGCAGCGTTGAAGCCAACAGCAATGAGCAGTTCTTC. Translated: CSVEANSNEQFF.

The sample holds one count of this clone. The chain is built from TRBV30 and TRBJ1-6; 7 bases are a match to TRBD1. V gave up 7 bases and J gave up 0 bases; unmatched junction bases: 9. The germline V gene encodes CDR1 GTSNPN and CDR2 SVGIG (reference sequence). The CDR3 has 16 amino acids. The CDR3 bases are TGTGCCTCAAGCGGGACAGCGAGCTCCTATAATTCACCCCTCCACTTT. Protein: CASSGTASSYNSPLHF.

This clone was seen once. The chain is built from TRBV7-2 and TRBJ1-6; D gene unclear. Trimming took off 5 bases at V and 7 bases at J, with 9 bases between the two ends. Germline CDR1 SGHTA, CDR2 FQGNSA. This CDR3 is built from 13 residues. CDR3 DNA sequence: TGTGCCAGCAGCCCAAGAAGGAATTCACCCCTCCACTTT. Amino acids: CASSPRRNSPLHF.

The rearrangement joins TRBV10-2 to TRBJ2-2, with D perhaps TRBD1 (6 bases). CDR3 length equals 15 residues. CDR1 and CDR2 from the germline V gene are WSHSY and SAAADI. The germline V and J ends were trimmed by 3 bases and 3 bases, with 11 bases remaining between them. DNA for the CDR3: TGCGCCAGCAGTGATTCAGGGGCCCACACCGGGGAGCTGTTTTTT. This sequence encodes CASSDSGAHTGELFF.

V usage is TRBV30 and J usage is TRBJ2-1; maybe TRBD2 (6 bases). V gave up 5 bases and J gave up 7 bases, with 15 bases separating them. CDR3 length: 13 residues. Germline CDR1 GTSNPN, CDR2 SVGIG (reference sequence). CDR3 protein: CAWAGKGENEQFF. The CDR3 DNA is TGTGCCTGGGCGGGGAAAGGCGAAAATGAGCAGTTCTTC.

This clone was found once. This chain connects TRBV30 to TRBJ2-2; TRBD1 matches 10 bases. This CDR3 has 14 residues. With 3 bases clipped from V and 6 bases from J, the junction kept 4 bases outside the gene matches. Germline V lookup: CDR1 GTSNPN, CDR2 SVGIG (reference sequence). The CDR3 loop reads CAWRGQGISGELFF. The CDR3 bases are TGTGCCTGGAGGGGACAGGGGATCTCCGGGGAGCTGTTTTTT.

This clone came up a few times. This chain connects TRBV30 to TRBJ1-5, with TRBD1 as a possible D gene (6 bases). Trimming removed 1 base at V and 0 bases at J, with 10 bases between. Germline loops: CDR1 GTSNPN, CDR2 SVGIG (reference sequence). The CDR3 has 15 amino acids. The CDR3 bases are TGTGCCTGGAGTGAGGGGGTTTATAGCAATCAGCCCCAGCATTTT. The encoded protein is CAWSEGVYSNQPQHF.

The CDR3 loop reads CSVEGVKTGVSYEQYF. The CDR3 DNA reads as TGCAGCGTTGAAGGGGTGAAAACAGGGGTCTCCTACGAGCAGTACTTC. J is TRBJ2-7 and V is TRBV29-1; 7 bases match TRBD1. Per germline, CDR1 SQVTM and CDR2 ANQGSEA. The CDR3 covers 16 residues. The junction had 9 bases not matched to a gene; V was cut back by 1 base and J by 0 bases.

The V gene is TRBV25-1, the J gene TRBJ2-7; D gene ambiguous. Germline V CDR1 and CDR2: MGHDK, SYGVNS. V was shortened by 1 base and J by 4 bases, with 11 bases between the two germline ends. The CDR3 spans 14 residues. The CDR3 DNA follows: TGTGCCAGCAGTGAATCCCCTAATCGATACGAGCAGTACTTC. As protein: CASSESPNRYEQYF.

The CDR3 is CSARQGVSPDTQYF. The CDR3, as DNA: TGCAGCGCCCGACAGGGAGTCAGCCCGGATACGCAGTATTTT. J is TRBJ2-3 and V is TRBV29-1; 7 bases fit TRBD1. Germline-derived CDR1 and CDR2 are SQVTM and ANQGSEA. The CDR3 consists of 14 residues. The trim removed 7 bases at V and 6 bases at J, leaving 13 bases unmatched.

DNA of the CDR3: TGCGCCAGCAGTGAGTCGAAGGGGAGCGAGCAGTACTTC. Its protein is CASSESKGSEQYF. The chain carries TRBV10-2 and TRBJ2-7; the D call may be TRBD1 or TRBD2 (5 bases each). Per the germline V gene, CDR1 is WSHSY and CDR2 is SAAADI. V lost 0 bases, J lost 6 bases, and 9 bases lay in between. The CDR3 consists of 13 residues.

V is TRBV29-1 and J is TRBJ2-1; D may be TRBD2 (6 bases). CDR3 length: 12 amino acids. CDR1 SQVTM and CDR2 ANQGSEA come from the germline V gene. V lost 6 bases and J lost 5, with 11 bases in between. CDR3 loop: CSVPLANNEQFF. DNA of the CDR3: TGCAGCGTCCCACTAGCAAACAATGAGCAGTTCTTC.

This clone has more than one count but fewer than ten. This rearrangement joins TRBV7-2 to TRBJ2-5; TRBD2 matches 7 bases. The CDR3 has 14 residues. V lost 3 bases, J lost 4 bases, and 5 bases stayed unmatched. The germline V gene encodes CDR1 SGHTA and CDR2 FQGNSA. The CDR3 DNA sequence: TGTGCCAGCAGCTTCGGACTAGTCTTAGAGACCCAGTACTTC. The encoded protein is CASSFGLVLETQYF.

The chain recombines TRBV19 with TRBJ2-2; a weak D match, TRBD2 (6 bases). This CDR3 has 15 amino acids. The germline V gene encodes CDR1 LNHDA and CDR2 SQIVND (reference sequence). Trimming took 3 bases from V and 0 from J, leaving 8 bases between them. CDR3 sequence (DNA): TGTGCCAGTAGTATTGGAGGGACGAACACCGGGGAGCTGTTTTTT. Amino acids: CASSIGGTNTGELFF.

The chain joins TRBV29-1 to TRBJ1-1, with D maybe TRBD1 (5 bases). V was clipped by 3 bases and J by 2 bases, with 7 bases between them. Germline V gene data show CDR1 as SQVTM and CDR2 as ANQGSEA. The CDR3 totals 12 residues. CDR3 in DNA: TGCAGCGTTGACAGGGCAAACACTGAAGCTTTCTTT. Amino acids: CSVDRANTEAFF.